These 10 T cell receptor beta chains were sequenced from one sample in a study of control samples from healthy donors and cancer patients. TCRdb keeps only in-frame clones here, not all; method: immunoSEQ multiplex PCR. The sample yields 130,000 to 150,000 clones, roughly 94% seen once. The specimen sequenced was PBMCs. These receptors all come from a man between 60 and 75 years old with colorectal cancer.

The chain has TRBV11-2 and TRBJ2-7, with 11 bases lining up with TRBD1. This CDR3 contains 16 residues. Per germline, CDR1 SGHAT and CDR2 FQNNGV. After removal of 5 bases from V and 3 bases from J, the junction contained 9 bases not matched to a gene. CDR3 amino acids: CASSEGPDRGHYEQYF. DNA for the CDR3: TGTGCCAGCAGCGAGGGGCCGGACAGGGGGCACTACGAGCAGTACTTC.

The chain carries TRBV6-2 or TRBV6-3 and TRBJ2-7, with a possible D match to TRBD2 (6 bases). The CDR3 runs 14 residues. The germline V gene has CDR1 MNHEY and CDR2 SVGEGT. The V end lost 5 bases, the J end lost 5 bases, and 16 bases lay between the germline ends. The CDR3, as DNA: TGTGCCAGCAGTAAATTAGGGACTCGCGACGAGCAGTACTTC. Translating it yields CASSKLGTRDEQYF.

The gene calls are TRBV7-9 and TRBJ1-5; possible D gene TRBD1, 6 bases. The germline V gene encodes CDR1 SEHNR and CDR2 FQNEAQ (reference sequence). CDR3 size: 13 residues. The V and J ends lost 6 bases and 5 bases respectively, with 11 bases between them. Written as DNA, the CDR3 is TGTGCCAGCAGTTGGGGGGGCGATCAGCCCCAGCATTTT. Protein: CASSWGGDQPQHF.

The J gene is TRBJ1-5, the V gene TRBV6-4; D is perhaps TRBD1 (6 bases). This CDR3 has 17 residues. The germline CDR1 and CDR2 sequences are MRHNA and SNTAGT. The V and J ends lost 2 bases and 7 bases respectively, with 21 bases between them. CDR3 region: CASSDREGGFSPQPQHF. The CDR3 coding sequence is TGTGCCAGCAGTGACCGCGAGGGGGGGTTTTCGCCGCAGCCCCAGCATTTT.

The chain is built from TRBV6-1 and TRBJ1-1; D unresolved. The CDR3 contains 14 residues. V dropped 0 bases and J dropped 7 bases, with 12 bases sitting between them. The germline V gene has CDR1 MNHNS and CDR2 SASEGT. The CDR3 is CASSEAVSMVEAFF. The CDR3 DNA reads as TGTGCCAGCAGTGAAGCGGTGTCGATGGTTGAAGCTTTCTTT.

The V gene is TRBV30, the J gene TRBJ2-4; D might be TRBD1 or TRBD2, each matching 5 bases. V was clipped by 3 bases and J by 5 bases, with 17 bases between them. The CDR3 sequence is 15 residues long. Germline CDR1 GTSNPN, CDR2 SVGIG (reference sequence). Here the CDR3 DNA reads TGTGCCTGGAGCCCCAATCTGGGGGTCCAAAACATTCAGTACTTC. Amino acid sequence: CAWSPNLGVQNIQYF.

This clone is a singleton in its sample. The CDR3 nucleotides read TGTGCCAGCAGTCCGCCCTCGCCAGCTAACTATGGCTACACCTTC. The encoded protein is CASSPPSPANYGYTF. The chain combines TRBV28 with TRBJ1-2; D unclear. With 5 bases removed from V and 0 bases from J, the gap between germline ends came to 13 bases. The CDR3 totals 15 residues. Germline lookup yields CDR1 MDHEN and CDR2 SYDVKM.

The rearrangement links TRBV29-1 to TRBJ2-7, with 7 bases that match TRBD1. Looked up from germline, CDR1 is SQVTM and CDR2 is ANQGSEA. This CDR3 region has 12 residues. V dropped 4 bases and J dropped 5; count of bases not matched to a gene: 5. DNA of the CDR3: TGCAGCGTTGGACAGGGAAAGGACGAGCAGTACTTC. This gives the protein CSVGQGKDEQYF.

This chain links TRBV7-2 with TRBJ2-5, with D perhaps matching TRBD1 or TRBD2 (5 bases each). Germline V gene sequence: CDR1 SGHTA, CDR2 FQGNSA. CDR3 length: 14 residues. V lost 3 bases, J lost 6 bases, and 14 bases lay in between. The CDR3 reads CASSLGVPRQTQYF. CDR3 nucleotides: TGTGCCAGCAGCTTGGGGGTCCCTAGGCAGACCCAGTACTTC.

The chain recombines TRBV10-1 with TRBJ1-1; 8 bases agree with TRBD1. The V gene's germline CDR1 is WNHNN and CDR2 SYGVQD (reference sequence). CDR3 length: 14 residues. Trimming at V came to 0 bases and at J to 10 bases, leaving 7 bases not matched to a gene. DNA for the CDR3: TGCGCCAGCAGTGAGTCGAGAACAGGGACAGGAGCTTTCTTT. Translating it yields CASSESRTGTGAFF.